A single sample is the source of the 8 T cell receptor beta chains below, sequenced in a study of shared clonotypes between healthy human individuals. Measured with immunoSEQ multiplex PCR; TCRdb has only the in-frame clones, and not every one. The sample lists around 450,000 clones; 70% to 80% were seen once. The specimen sequenced was PBMCs. The receptors were gathered from a woman in her thirties or forties in good health. Some clones in this sample may be carry-over from other donors' samples.

This chain joins TRBV20-1 and TRBJ2-3; no firm D call. The germline V gene has CDR1 DFQATT and CDR2 SNEGSKA (reference sequence). CDR3 length equals 11 residues. The ends were cut back, 5 bases at V and 4 bases at J, with 7 bases in the middle. This CDR3 is CSAALPDTQYF. Written as DNA, the CDR3 is TGCAGTGCTGCCCTCCCAGATACGCAGTATTTT.

The chain employs TRBV11-2 and TRBJ2-2, with TRBD2 as a possible D gene (5 bases). Between the trimmed V and J ends, which lost 3 bases and 4 bases, there was a span of 15 bases. The CDR3 is made up of 16 amino acids. Germline CDR1 is SGHAT and CDR2 is FQNNGV. The CDR3 is CASSFSGVKFTGELFF. The CDR3 DNA follows: TGTGCCAGCAGCTTTTCCGGGGTTAAGTTCACCGGGGAGCTGTTTTTT.

This clone was seen just once. V usage is TRBV7-8 and J usage is TRBJ1-4; the D is unclear. The CDR3 runs to 16 residues. Germline CDR1 and CDR2: SGHVS and FQNEAQ. V gave up 1 base and J gave up 6 bases, with 15 bases separating them. In DNA form, the CDR3 reads TGTGCCAGCAGCTTAGGGCCGGGAGAAGGGTATGAAAAACTGTTTTTT. Protein sequence: CASSLGPGEGYEKLFF.

This clone appeared a single time. This likely came from a read error, as a far larger clone is one base away. Distinct nucleotide sequences in the sample also encode this CDR3. The rearrangement links TRBV7-3 to TRBJ1-1; TRBD1 is a possible D gene (5 bases). Germline CDR1 reads SGHTA; CDR2 reads FQGTGA. This CDR3 has 13 amino acids. Deletions cut 2 bases from V and 1 base from J, with 5 bases between. This CDR3 is CASSLDRNTEAFF. The DNA for the CDR3 is TGTGCCAGCAGCTTAGACAGGAACACTGAAGCTTTCTTT.

The rearrangement uses TRBV5-4 and TRBJ2-7, with D perhaps TRBD1 (5 bases). V lost 3 bases and J 5 bases, leaving 12 bases between the germline ends. Germline V gene sequence: CDR1 SGHNT, CDR2 YYREEE (reference sequence). The CDR3 extends over 13 amino acids. The CDR3 loop is CASSSQGSHEQYF. Written as DNA, the CDR3 is TGTGCCAGCAGCTCCCAGGGCAGTCACGAGCAGTACTTC.

V usage is TRBV30 and J usage is TRBJ2-7; D unresolved. Germline V gene data show CDR1 as GTSNPN and CDR2 as SVGIG (reference sequence). The CDR3 extends over 13 amino acids. V lost 6 bases and J lost 2, with 14 bases in between. In nucleotides, the CDR3 is TGTGCCTGCGAGACTGAAGCTGCCTACGAGCAGTACTTC. This translates into CACETEAAYEQYF.

This chain uses TRBV7-9 with TRBJ1-1; TRBD1 matches 7 bases. CDR1 and CDR2 from the germline V gene are SEHNR and FQNEAQ (reference sequence). J lost 0 bases, V lost 2 bases, and 12 bases had no gene match. CDR3 length: 18 residues. Here the CDR3 reads CASSLPRTGVGMNTEAFF. The CDR3 region has the DNA TGTGCCAGCAGCTTACCCCGGACAGGAGTTGGGATGAACACTGAAGCTTTCTTT.

This clone was recorded only once. The gene calls are TRBV7-3 and TRBJ2-3; D uncertain. V was shortened by 1 base and J by 5 bases, with 10 bases between the two germline ends. CDR1 SGHTA and CDR2 FQGTGA come from the germline V gene. The CDR3 consists of 14 residues. This chain's CDR3 is CASSLKRYGDTQYF. The CDR3 nucleotides are TGTGCCAGCAGCTTAAAGCGCTACGGAGATACGCAGTATTTT.